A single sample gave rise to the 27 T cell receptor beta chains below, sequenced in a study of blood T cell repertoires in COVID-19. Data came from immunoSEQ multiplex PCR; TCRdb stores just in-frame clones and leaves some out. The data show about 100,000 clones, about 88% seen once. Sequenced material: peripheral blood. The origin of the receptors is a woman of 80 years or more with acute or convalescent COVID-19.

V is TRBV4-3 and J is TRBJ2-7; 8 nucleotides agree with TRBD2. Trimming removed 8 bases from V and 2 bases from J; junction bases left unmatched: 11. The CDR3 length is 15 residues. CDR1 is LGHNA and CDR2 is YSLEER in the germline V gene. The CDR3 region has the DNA TGCGCCAGCGCTCAGGTTATTAGCGGGGCCTACGAGCAGTACTTC. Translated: CASAQVISGAYEQYF.

CDR3: CATSREPGTNEKLFF. The CDR3 DNA is TGTGCCACCAGCAGAGAACCAGGGACTAATGAAAAACTGTTTTTT. This sequence joins TRBV15 and TRBJ1-4, with D possibly being TRBD1 (5 bases). The CDR3 has 15 residues. Trimming took off 0 bases at V and 2 bases at J, with 7 bases between the two ends. The germline gives CDR1 LNHNV, CDR2 YYDKDF (reference sequence).

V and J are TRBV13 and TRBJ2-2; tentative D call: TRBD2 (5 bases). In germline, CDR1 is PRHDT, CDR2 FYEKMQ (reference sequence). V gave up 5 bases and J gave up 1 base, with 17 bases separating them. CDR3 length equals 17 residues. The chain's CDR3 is CASSAVGWRVNTGELFF. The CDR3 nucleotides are TGTGCCAGCAGCGCCGTCGGGTGGCGGGTGAACACCGGGGAGCTGTTTTTT.

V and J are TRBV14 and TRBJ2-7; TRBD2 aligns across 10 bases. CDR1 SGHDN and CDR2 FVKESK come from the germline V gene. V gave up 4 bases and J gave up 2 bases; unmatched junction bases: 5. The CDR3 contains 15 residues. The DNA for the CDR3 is TGTGCCAGCAGCCCAATAGCGGGAGGTCCCTACGAGCAGTACTTC. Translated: CASSPIAGGPYEQYF. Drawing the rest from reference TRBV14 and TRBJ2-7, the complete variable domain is EAGVTQFPSHSVIEKGQTVTLRCDPISGHDNLYWYRRVMGKEIKFLLHFVKESKQDESGMPNNRFLAERTGGTYSTLKVQPAELEDSGVYFCASSPIAGGPYEQYFGPGTRLTVT.

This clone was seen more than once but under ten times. The CDR3 spells CASSLETGTAYGYTF. The CDR3 DNA reads as TGTGCCAGCAGCTTAGAAACCGGGACAGCATATGGCTACACCTTC. The chain has TRBV7-9 and TRBJ1-2; 7 bases match TRBD1. The germline gives CDR1 SEHNR, CDR2 FQNEAQ (reference sequence). The CDR3 has 15 amino acids. The ends lost 1 base at V and 5 bases at J; junction bases unmatched: 7.

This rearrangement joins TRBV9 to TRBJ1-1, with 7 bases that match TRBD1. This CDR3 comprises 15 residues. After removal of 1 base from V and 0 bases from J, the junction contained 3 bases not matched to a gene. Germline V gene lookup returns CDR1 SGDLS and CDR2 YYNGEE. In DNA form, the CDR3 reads TGTGCCAGCAGCGTAAGGGACAGTTTGAACACTGAAGCTTTCTTT. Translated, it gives CASSVRDSLNTEAFF.

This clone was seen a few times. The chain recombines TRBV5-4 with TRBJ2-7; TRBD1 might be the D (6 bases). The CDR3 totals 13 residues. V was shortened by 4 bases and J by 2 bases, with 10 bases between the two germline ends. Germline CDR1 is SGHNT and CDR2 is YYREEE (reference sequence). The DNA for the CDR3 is TGTGCCAGCAGCGTCCGGGACACCTACGAGCAGTACTTC. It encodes CASSVRDTYEQYF.

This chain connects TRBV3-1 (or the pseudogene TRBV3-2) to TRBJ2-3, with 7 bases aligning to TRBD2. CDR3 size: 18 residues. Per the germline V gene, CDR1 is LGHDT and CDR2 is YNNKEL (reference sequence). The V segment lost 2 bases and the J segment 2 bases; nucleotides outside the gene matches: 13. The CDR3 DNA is TGTGCCAGCAGCCAATCTAGCGGATCCAAGCCCTCCACAGATACGCAGTATTTT. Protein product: CASSQSSGSKPSTDTQYF.

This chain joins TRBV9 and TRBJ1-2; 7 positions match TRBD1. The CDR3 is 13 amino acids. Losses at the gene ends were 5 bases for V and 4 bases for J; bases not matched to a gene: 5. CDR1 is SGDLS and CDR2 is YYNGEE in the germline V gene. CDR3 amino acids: CASRHRDSYGYTF. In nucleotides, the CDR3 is TGTGCCAGCAGACACAGGGACAGCTATGGCTACACCTTC.

In nucleotides, the CDR3 is TGTGCCAGTAGTATAGACCGGAGCTCTGGAAACACCATATATTTT. As protein: CASSIDRSSGNTIYF. The V gene is TRBV19, the J gene TRBJ1-3; D is ambiguous. This CDR3 is 15 amino acids long. Trimming took off 0 bases at V and 0 bases at J, with 6 bases between the two ends. From germline, CDR1 is LNHDA and CDR2 SQIVND (reference sequence).

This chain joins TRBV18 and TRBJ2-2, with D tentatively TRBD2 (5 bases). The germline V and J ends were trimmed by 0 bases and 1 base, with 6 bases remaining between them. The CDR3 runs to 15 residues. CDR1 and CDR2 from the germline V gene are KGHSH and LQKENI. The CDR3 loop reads CASSPPGLNTGELFF. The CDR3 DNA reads TGTGCCAGCTCACCACCCGGACTGAACACCGGGGAGCTGTTTTTT.

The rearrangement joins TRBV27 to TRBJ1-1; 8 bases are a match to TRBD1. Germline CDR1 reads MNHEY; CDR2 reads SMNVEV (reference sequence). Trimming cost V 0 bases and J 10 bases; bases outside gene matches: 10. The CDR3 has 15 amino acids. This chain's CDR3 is CASSLSGQGASLAFF. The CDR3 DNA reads TGTGCCAGCAGTTTATCAGGGCAGGGGGCAAGTCTAGCTTTCTTT.

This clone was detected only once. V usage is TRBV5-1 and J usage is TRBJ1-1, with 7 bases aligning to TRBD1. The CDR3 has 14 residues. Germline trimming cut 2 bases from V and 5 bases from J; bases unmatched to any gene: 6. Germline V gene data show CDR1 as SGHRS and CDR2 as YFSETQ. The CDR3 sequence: CASSLGTVVTEAFF. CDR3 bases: TGCGCCAGCAGCTTAGGGACAGTGGTGACTGAAGCTTTCTTT. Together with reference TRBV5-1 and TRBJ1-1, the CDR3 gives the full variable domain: KAGVTQTPRYLIKTRGQQVTLSCSPISGHRSVSWYQQTPGQGLQFLFEYFSETQRNKGNFPGRFSGRQFSNSRSEMNVSTLELGDSALYLCASSLGTVVTEAFFGQGTRLTVV.

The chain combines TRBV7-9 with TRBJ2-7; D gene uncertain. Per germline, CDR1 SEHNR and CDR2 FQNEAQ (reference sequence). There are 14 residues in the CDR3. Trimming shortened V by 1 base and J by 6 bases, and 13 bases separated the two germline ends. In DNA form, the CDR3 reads TGTGCCAGCAGCTTAGGGGTTCTTCTAGGCGAGCAGTACTTC. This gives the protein CASSLGVLLGEQYF.

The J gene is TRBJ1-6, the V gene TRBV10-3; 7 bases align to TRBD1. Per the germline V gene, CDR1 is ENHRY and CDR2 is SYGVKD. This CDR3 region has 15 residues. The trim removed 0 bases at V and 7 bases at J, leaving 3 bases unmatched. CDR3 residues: CAISESGTANSPLHF. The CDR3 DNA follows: TGTGCCATCAGTGAGTCGGGGACAGCGAATTCACCCCTCCACTTT.

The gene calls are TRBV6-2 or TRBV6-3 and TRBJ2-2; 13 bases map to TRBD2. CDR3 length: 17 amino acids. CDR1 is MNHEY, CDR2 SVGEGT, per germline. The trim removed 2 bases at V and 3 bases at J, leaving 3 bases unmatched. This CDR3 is CASSYTSGGADTGELFF. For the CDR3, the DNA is TGTGCCAGCAGTTACACTAGCGGGGGGGCCGACACCGGGGAGCTGTTTTTT.

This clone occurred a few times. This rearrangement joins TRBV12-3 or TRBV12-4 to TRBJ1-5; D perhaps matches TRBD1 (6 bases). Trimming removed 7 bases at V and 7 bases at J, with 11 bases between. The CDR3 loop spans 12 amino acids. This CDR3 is CASTRDRQPQHF. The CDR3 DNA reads TGTGCCAGCACCCGAGACAGGCAGCCCCAGCATTTT.

The CDR3 sequence is CASSQDTGEKLFF. Here the CDR3 DNA reads TGTGCCAGCAGTCAGGACACGGGTGAAAAACTGTTTTTT. V gene TRBV7-2 combines with J gene TRBJ1-4; the D gene is possibly TRBD1 (5 bases). Germline values: CDR1 SGHTA, CDR2 FQGNSA. V lost 6 bases and J lost 7, with 12 bases in between. The CDR3 loop spans 13 amino acids.

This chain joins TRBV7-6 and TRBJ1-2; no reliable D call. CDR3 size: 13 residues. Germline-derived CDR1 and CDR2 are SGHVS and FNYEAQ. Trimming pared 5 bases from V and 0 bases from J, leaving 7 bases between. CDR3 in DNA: TGTGCCAGCAGCGTAACAGCTAACTATGGCTACACCTTC. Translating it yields CASSVTANYGYTF. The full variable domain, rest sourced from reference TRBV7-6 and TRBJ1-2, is GAGVSQSPRYKVTKRGQDVALRCDPISGHVSLYWYRQALGQGPEFLTYFNYEAQQDKSGLPNDRFSAERPEGSISTLTIQRTEQRDSAMYRCASSVTANYGYTFGSGTRLTVV.

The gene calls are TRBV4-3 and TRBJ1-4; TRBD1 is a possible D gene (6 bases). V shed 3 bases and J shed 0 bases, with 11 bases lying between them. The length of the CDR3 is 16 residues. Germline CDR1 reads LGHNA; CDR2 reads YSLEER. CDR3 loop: CASSQGQASTNEKLFF. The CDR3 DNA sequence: TGCGCCAGCAGCCAGGGACAAGCATCAACTAATGAAAAACTGTTTTTT.

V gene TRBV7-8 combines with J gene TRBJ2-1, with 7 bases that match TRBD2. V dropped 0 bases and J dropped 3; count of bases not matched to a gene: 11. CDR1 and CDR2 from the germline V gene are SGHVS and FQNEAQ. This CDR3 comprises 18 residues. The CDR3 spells CASSLAGRGRGIYNEQFF. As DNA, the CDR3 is TGTGCCAGCAGCTTAGCGGGACGCGGGAGAGGAATCTACAATGAGCAGTTCTTC.

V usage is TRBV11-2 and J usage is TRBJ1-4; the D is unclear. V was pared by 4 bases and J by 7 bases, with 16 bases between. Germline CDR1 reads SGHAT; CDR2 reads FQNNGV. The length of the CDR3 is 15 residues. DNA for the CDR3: TGTGCCAGCAGCTCGTTGACCAAAGAGGGTGAAAAACTGTTTTTT. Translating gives CASSSLTKEGEKLFF.

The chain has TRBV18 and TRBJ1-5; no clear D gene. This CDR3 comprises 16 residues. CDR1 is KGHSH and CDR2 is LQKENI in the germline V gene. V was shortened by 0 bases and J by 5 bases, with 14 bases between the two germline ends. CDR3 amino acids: CASSPPGPSGYQPQHF. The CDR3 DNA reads TGTGCCAGCTCACCACCGGGTCCCAGCGGCTATCAGCCCCAGCATTTT.

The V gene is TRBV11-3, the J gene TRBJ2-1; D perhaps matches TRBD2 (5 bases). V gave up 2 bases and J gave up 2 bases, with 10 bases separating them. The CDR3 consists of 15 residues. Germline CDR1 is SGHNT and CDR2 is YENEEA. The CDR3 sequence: CASSLSDYTYNEQFF. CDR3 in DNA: TGTGCCAGCAGCTTAAGTGACTATACCTACAATGAGCAGTTCTTC.

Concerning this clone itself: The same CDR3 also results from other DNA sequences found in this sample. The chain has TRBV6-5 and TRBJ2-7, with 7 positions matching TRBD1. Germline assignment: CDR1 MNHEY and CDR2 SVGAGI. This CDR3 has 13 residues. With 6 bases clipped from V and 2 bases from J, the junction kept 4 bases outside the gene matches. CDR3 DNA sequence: TGTGCCAGCAGGCGACAGGGAGCCTACGAGCAGTACTTC. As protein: CASRRQGAYEQYF.

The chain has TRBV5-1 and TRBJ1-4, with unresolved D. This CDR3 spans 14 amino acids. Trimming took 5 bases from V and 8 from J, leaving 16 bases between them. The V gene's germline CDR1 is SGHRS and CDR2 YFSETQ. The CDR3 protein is CASRTSGVGEKLFF. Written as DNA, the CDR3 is TGCGCCAGCAGAACGAGCGGGGTGGGGGAAAAACTGTTTTTT.

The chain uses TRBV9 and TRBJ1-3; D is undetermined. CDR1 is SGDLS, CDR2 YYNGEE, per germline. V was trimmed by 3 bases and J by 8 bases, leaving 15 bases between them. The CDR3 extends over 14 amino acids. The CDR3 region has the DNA TGTGCCAGCAGCGCCCAAGACCGCGGGGACACCATATATTTT. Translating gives CASSAQDRGDTIYF.